This paragraph covers one T cell receptor (beta chain) sequence. The antigen is unknown. Other DNA sequences within the sample encode an identical CDR3. CDR3 length: 15 residues. Trimming shortened V by 1 base and J by 0 bases, and 7 bases separated the two germline ends. The germline CDR1 and CDR2 sequences are LNHNV and YYDKDF (reference sequence). These data belong to a study of T cell responses to AZD1222 COVID-19 vaccine. The study, taken as a whole, reports: Seropositive status at baseline applied to only five to seven AZD1222 recipients. Vaccine-related CD4 TCRs covered spike, predominating at 160-218 and 743-854.

Profiled with immunoSEQ multiplex PCR; TCRdb holds only in-frame clones, not every one. Altogether approximately 100,000 clones are present, about 87% being singletons, with the ten largest covering 10% to 13%. Sequenced material: peripheral blood, taken 28 days after the second AZD1222 dose. The gene calls are TRBV15 and TRBJ2-1, with D tentatively TRBD1 (5 bases). This receptor was taken from an adult who received the AZD1222 COVID-19 vaccine. CDR3 amino acids: CATSRGQSSYNEQFF. The CDR3 bases are TGTGCCACCAGCAGAGGACAGAGCTCCTACAATGAGCAGTTCTTC. Full variable domain (remainder filled in from reference TRBV15 and TRBJ2-1): DAMVIQNPRYQVTQFGKPVTLSCSQTLNHNVMYWYQQKSSQAPKLLFHYYDKDFNNEADTPDNFQSRRPNTSFCFLDIRSPGLGDTAMYLCATSRGQSSYNEQFFGPGTRLTVL.